The 12 T cell receptor beta chains presented below share a single source sample, sequenced in a study of CXCR3-negative and CXCR3-positive naive CD8 T cells. For these receptors, no antigen is known. TRB cDNA libraries were made by UMI-labeled 5' RACE. TCRdb reprocessed the 5' RACE reads and reports one entry per CDR3 protein, with no DNA. The sample totals about 98,000 distinct CDR3 sequences. Regarding the study as a whole: TRB CDR3s of CXCR3-positive naive cells were more hydrophobic than those of CXCR3-negative naive cells.

The specimen was naive CXCR3+ CD8+ T cells from blood. Noted subset: CD45RO-CCR7+CD27+CD95- naive CD8+ T cells expressing CXCR3 (TNR3+). The receptors stem from a human donor in good health. Some clones in this sample may be carry-over from other donors' samples.

The CDR3 spells CASSLWLMNTEAFF. The chain joins TRBV7-2 to TRBJ1-1. Germline V gene data show CDR1 as SGHTA and CDR2 as FQGNSA. The CDR3 contains 14 residues. The full variable domain, with the rest looked up from reference TRBV7-2 and TRBJ1-1, is GAGVSQSPSNKVTEKGKDVELRCDPISGHTALYWYRQSLGQGLEFLIYFQGNSAPDKSGLPSDRFSAERTGGSVSTLTIQRTQQEDSAVYLCASSLWLMNTEAFFGQGTRLTVV.

This chain links TRBV14 with TRBJ1-1. The V gene's germline CDR1 is SGHDN and CDR2 FVKESK. This CDR3 is 15 amino acids long. The chain's CDR3 is CASSGRGVENTEAFF.

This chain connects TRBV13 to TRBJ1-5; as DNA is missing, the TRBD1 call by TCRdb cannot be tested. This CDR3 has 14 amino acids. CDR1 is PRHDT and CDR2 is FYEKMQ in the germline V gene (reference sequence). This CDR3 is CASSRGGEIQPQHF.

CDR3 in amino acids: CASSVSADMNAEAFF. The J gene is TRBJ1-1, the V gene TRBV9. Per the germline V gene, CDR1 is SGDLS and CDR2 is YYNGEE. The CDR3 is 15 amino acids.

The chain recombines TRBV5-6 with TRBJ2-7; TCRdb calls TRBD2, which cannot be checked without DNA. In germline, CDR1 is SGHDT, CDR2 YYEEEE. This CDR3 comprises 14 residues. CDR3 protein: CASSQSREAYEQYF.

The chain links TRBV10-3 to TRBJ2-1; TCRdb returns TRBD2, unconfirmable since there is no DNA. The CDR3 extends over 16 amino acids. Germline V gives CDR1 ENHRY, CDR2 SYGVKD. The chain's CDR3 is CAISVGLAGSYNEQFF.

V is TRBV7-7 and J is TRBJ1-5; TCRdb designates TRBD1, a call that cannot be tested without DNA. The CDR3 runs 17 residues. Per germline, CDR1 SSHAT and CDR2 FNYEAQ (reference sequence). The CDR3 is CASSLARQGRSNQPQHF. The entire variable domain, with the rest obtained from reference TRBV7-7 and TRBJ1-5, is as follows: GAGVSQSPRYKVTKRGQDVTLRCDPISSHATLYWYQQALGQGPEFLTYFNYEAQPDKSGLPSDRFSAERPEGSISTLTIQRTEQRDSAMYRCASSLARQGRSNQPQHFGDGTRLSIL.

The genes are TRBV7-2 and TRBJ2-5; the TCRdb D gene call, TRBD2, has no DNA to confirm it. The CDR3 runs to 15 residues. Germline-derived CDR1 and CDR2 are SGHTA and FQGNSA. The CDR3 loop reads CASSLEFVGGKTQYF.

The V call is TRBV25-1, the J call TRBJ1-1. CDR3 length: 14 residues. The V gene's germline CDR1 is MGHDK and CDR2 SYGVNS. This CDR3 reads CASSEYYGLGEAFF.

The chain carries TRBV28 and TRBJ2-2; no DNA is available, so the TRBD1 call from TCRdb remains unchecked. Germline assignment: CDR1 MDHEN and CDR2 SYDVKM. The CDR3 has 18 amino acids. CDR3 sequence reads: CASSPPIGAMGNTGELFF.

The chain couples TRBV25-1 to TRBJ2-7; TCRdb selects TRBD1, and the lack of DNA leaves this call unchecked. Germline CDR1 is MGHDK and CDR2 is SYGVNS. This CDR3 is built from 13 residues. The CDR3 protein is CASSESLRGEQYF.

This chain uses TRBV5-1 with TRBJ2-1; TCRdb's assignment of TRBD1 cannot be checked, as there is no DNA. Germline assignment: CDR1 SGHRS and CDR2 YFSETQ. The CDR3 runs 14 residues. The CDR3 here is CASSWGQGTNEQFF. Full variable domain (outside the CDR3, taken from reference TRBV5-1 and TRBJ2-1): KAGVTQTPRYLIKTRGQQVTLSCSPISGHRSVSWYQQTPGQGLQFLFEYFSETQRNKGNFPGRFSGRQFSNSRSEMNVSTLELGDSALYLCASSWGQGTNEQFFGPGTRLTVL.